Shown below are 28 T cell receptor beta chains from a single sample sequenced in a study of blood T cells in healthy people across ages. Primed by a sample-barcoded 5' primer and a J-beta primer mix, a second PCR proceeded for 7 to 11 cycles. TCRdb used MiXCR to reprocess the 5' RACE reads, holding one entry per CDR3 protein. The sample lists 1.4 million to 1.5 million distinct CDR3 sequences, approximately 40% occurring once. The sample consisted of blood. These receptors originate from a woman between 18 and 30 years old in good health.

The sample holds a few counts of this clonotype. The chain links TRBV28 to TRBJ2-7; 7 nucleotides line up with TRBD2. V was clipped by 7 bases and J by 5 bases; unmatched bases: 11. The CDR3 has 14 residues. CDR1 is MDHEN, CDR2 SYDVKM, per germline. CDR3 sequence reads: CASNPGGGFDEQYF. CDR3 DNA sequence: TGTGCCAGCAATCCCGGCGGGGGATTCGACGAGCAGTACTTC.

In this sample, this clonotype turned up once. The junction differs from germline at one of its ends, possibly a read error. The rearrangement links TRBV20-1 to TRBJ1-6; 9 bases fit TRBD1. This CDR3 contains 14 residues. Germline values: CDR1 DFQATT, CDR2 SNEGSKA (reference sequence). The CDR3 region has the DNA TGCAGTGCTAGGCCCGGGACAGGGTATTCACCCCCCCACTTT. Encoded protein: CSARPGTGYSPPHF.

With regard to this clonotype: Sequence at one end of the junction differs from germline and may be a read error. This sequence joins TRBV4-1 and TRBJ2-1; 10 nucleotides line up with TRBD2. CDR3 length: 19 residues. The germline CDR1 and CDR2 sequences are MGHRA and YSYEKL. For the CDR3, the DNA is TGCGCCAGCGGCCAAGATAGTAGGACTAGCGGAAGGTATGGCAATGAGCAGTTCTTC. Translation: CASGQDSRTSGRYGNEQFF.

The rearrangement links TRBV6-6 to TRBJ2-3; no clear D. The CDR3 contains 16 residues. V lost 0 bases, J lost 0 bases, and 10 bases lay in between. CDR1 MNHNY and CDR2 SVGAGI come from the germline V gene (reference sequence). CDR3 DNA: TGTGCCAGCAGTTACTCGACCCAGACTAGCACAGATACGCAGTATTTT. Residues: CASSYSTQTSTDTQYF.

This chain uses TRBV21-1 with TRBJ2-7; the D call of TRBD2 is as the table states it, not checked on the DNA. TRBV21-1 is reported as a pseudogene. CDR3 length: 13 amino acids. CDR3 nucleotide sequence: TGTGCCAGGGAGCGGGGGGGCCTCTACGAGCAGTACTTC. It encodes CARERGGLYEQYF.

This clonotype was seen a few times. The chain employs TRBV2 and TRBJ2-5; D gene uncertain. This CDR3 region has 13 residues. Germline V gene sequence: CDR1 SNHLY, CDR2 FYNNEI. With 4 bases removed from V and 4 bases from J, the gap between germline ends came to 10 bases. CDR3: CASSVESRETQYF. The DNA for the CDR3 is TGTGCCAGCAGTGTGGAATCTAGAGAGACCCAGTACTTC.

V gene TRBV29-1 combines with J gene TRBJ2-1, with D possibly TRBD1 on 6 matching bases. This CDR3 has 16 residues. Trimming shortened V by 1 base and J by 6 bases, and 19 bases separated the two germline ends. Germline V gene lookup returns CDR1 SQVTM and CDR2 ANQGSEA. This CDR3 is CSVEAWGAPRGNEQFF. The CDR3 DNA follows: TGCAGCGTTGAAGCTTGGGGTGCGCCCAGGGGCAATGAGCAGTTCTTC.

The chain employs TRBV3-1 and TRBJ2-3, with D perhaps being TRBD1 or TRBD2 (6 bases each). Trimming removed 1 base at V and 5 bases at J, with 16 bases between. Germline loops: CDR1 LGHDT, CDR2 YNNKEL (reference sequence). The CDR3 consists of 16 residues. The CDR3 loop reads CASSQANRGPGDTQYF. CDR3 sequence (DNA): TGTGCCAGCAGCCAAGCAAATCGGGGGCCGGGAGATACGCAGTATTTT.

The CDR3 DNA sequence: TGTGCCAGCAGCTTAGGTACCGCGCCCTACACCTTC. It translates to CASSLGTAPYTF. The chain joins TRBV11-1 to TRBJ1-2; no firm D call. The CDR3 loop spans 12 amino acids. Germline-derived CDR1 and CDR2 are SGHAT and FQDESV (reference sequence). Deletions cut 1 base from V and 10 bases from J, with 10 bases between.

This chain links TRBV6-1 with TRBJ2-1; tentative D call: TRBD1 (6 bases). CDR1 and CDR2 from the germline V gene are MNHNS and SASEGT. CDR3 length: 14 residues. V was pared by 8 bases and J by 0 bases, with 11 bases between. The CDR3: CASVGAVSYNEQFF. The CDR3 DNA sequence: TGTGCCAGCGTGGGGGCGGTCTCCTACAATGAGCAGTTCTTC.

The count of this clonotype is one. The rearrangement links TRBV5-1 to TRBJ2-7; D ambiguous. The V gene lost 4 bases and the J gene lost 0 bases, with 14 bases spanning the gap. Per the germline V gene, CDR1 is SGHRS and CDR2 is YFSETQ. This CDR3 region has 15 residues. The CDR3 bases are TGCGCCAGCAGCGACGGCCCAGAAAGCTCCTACGAGCAGTACTTC. Translated, it gives CASSDGPESSYEQYF.

The chain uses TRBV7-9 and TRBJ2-4; no reliable D call. Germline-derived CDR1 and CDR2 are SEHNR and FQNEAQ (reference sequence). Trimming stripped 1 base from V and 3 bases from J, with 13 bases between. CDR3 size: 16 residues. For the CDR3, the DNA is TGTGCCAGCAGCTTAGTATCTGGGGTCGACAAAAACATTCAGTACTTC. It specifies CASSLVSGVDKNIQYF.

The chain joins TRBV2 to TRBJ2-1; D gene ambiguous. The V end was cut by 7 bases, the J end by 1 base, with 11 bases between. The CDR3 loop spans 14 amino acids. Germline CDR1 reads SNHLY; CDR2 reads FYNNEI. The CDR3 coding sequence is TGTGCCAGCACGCAGGACCCTTCCTACAATGAGCAGTTCTTC. Translating gives CASTQDPSYNEQFF.

J is TRBJ1-6 and V is TRBV9; 8 positions match TRBD1. Germline CDR1 and CDR2: SGDLS and YYNGEE. The CDR3 has 19 amino acids. Trimming removed 0 bases from V and 7 bases from J; junction bases left unmatched: 15. CDR3 nucleotide sequence: TGTGCCAGCAGCGTAGGTCCTACGACAGGGGAATTCGGAAATTCACCCCTCCACTTT. Amino acid sequence: CASSVGPTTGEFGNSPLHF.

This clonotype appeared a single time. V gene TRBV20-1 combines with J gene TRBJ1-6; D possibly corresponds to TRBD1 (5 bases). CDR3 length: 14 amino acids. V lost 6 bases and J 10 bases, leaving 19 bases between the germline ends. CDR1 and CDR2 from the germline V gene are DFQATT and SNEGSKA (reference sequence). CDR3 in amino acids: CSARPGTGPSPLHF. CDR3 in DNA: TGCAGTGCCAGGCCCGGGACTGGTCCGTCACCCCTCCACTTT.

The chain combines TRBV10-3 with TRBJ1-2, with D unclear. CDR1 and CDR2 from the germline V gene are ENHRY and SYGVKD. Trimming shortened V by 0 bases and J by 2 bases, and 10 bases separated the two germline ends. The CDR3 spans 15 residues. CDR3 loop: CAISESDGENYGYTF. For the CDR3, the DNA is TGTGCCATCAGTGAGTCGGACGGGGAGAACTATGGCTACACCTTC.

This clonotype has a handful of counts. V gene TRBV7-8 combines with J gene TRBJ2-1, with D perhaps TRBD1 (5 bases). Germline V gene lookup returns CDR1 SGHVS and CDR2 FQNEAQ. CDR3 length: 20 residues. Trimming left V 5 bases short and J 0 bases short, with 26 bases between. For the CDR3, the DNA is TGTGCCAGCAGCCCGAGGTGGGGCTCCCGAATTATGAGCTCCTACAATGAGCAGTTCTTC. It encodes CASSPRWGSRIMSSYNEQFF.

Note on this clonotype: The junction and the germline gene differ at one end; a read error may be behind it. V and J are TRBV3-1 and TRBJ2-1; 11 bases match TRBD2. There are 20 residues in the CDR3. Germline CDR1 reads LGHDT; CDR2 reads YNNKEL (reference sequence). The CDR3 bases are TGTGCCAGCAGCCAAGATGGTTTACTAGCGGGGGCCCCGGGGTACACTGAGCAGTTCTTC. As protein: CASSQDGLLAGAPGYTEQFF.

There are a few counts of this clonotype. J is TRBJ2-3 and V is TRBV9, with TRBD1 matching 7 bases. CDR1 is SGDLS, CDR2 YYNGEE, per germline. V trimming: 0 bases; J trimming: 6 bases; junction bases outside the gene matches: 10. The CDR3 covers 16 residues. The CDR3 loop is CASSVGTGSWEDTQYF. CDR3 sequence (DNA): TGTGCCAGCAGCGTAGGGACAGGTAGCTGGGAGGATACGCAGTATTTT.

The chain links TRBV7-2 to TRBJ2-2, with D perhaps given as TRBD1 or TRBD2 (5 bases each). Trimming took 6 bases from V and 6 from J, leaving 20 bases between them. This CDR3 contains 16 residues. Per the germline V gene, CDR1 is SGHTA and CDR2 is FQGNSA. The CDR3 bases are TGTGCCAGCAGTGAGTGGGACCGGACTGGGGCCGGGGAGCTGTTTTTT. Translated, it gives CASSEWDRTGAGELFF.

The chain uses TRBV20-1 and TRBJ2-3; D unresolved. Germline V CDR1 and CDR2: DFQATT, SNEGSKA (reference sequence). The CDR3 loop spans 17 amino acids. V was cut by 4 bases and J by 0 bases, with 20 bases left in between. This CDR3 reads CSAIRVRTGLSTDTQYF. In DNA, the CDR3 is TGCAGTGCTATAAGGGTGCGGACCGGGCTTAGCACAGATACGCAGTATTTT.

A few counts support this clonotype. The V gene is TRBV5-1, the J gene TRBJ1-1, with TRBD1 matching 12 bases. This CDR3 is built from 15 residues. Unmatched junction bases numbered 8, after V lost 7 bases and J lost 4 bases. CDR1 is SGHRS and CDR2 is YFSETQ in the germline V gene. CDR3 amino acids: CASRPGTGGLTEAFF. DNA for the CDR3: TGCGCCAGCCGCCCCGGGACAGGGGGCCTCACTGAAGCTTTCTTT.

V gene TRBV15 combines with J gene TRBJ2-5; 8 bases match TRBD2. Germline loops: CDR1 LNHNV, CDR2 YYDKDF (reference sequence). This CDR3 is built from 18 residues. Losses at the gene ends were 4 bases for V and 1 base for J; bases not matched to a gene: 14. The CDR3 DNA is TGTGCCACCAGCAACCCGGGGGGAATAGCGGGGCCCCAAGAGACCCAGTACTTC. It is translated as CATSNPGGIAGPQETQYF.

This clonotype was counted only a few times. CDR3 nucleotides: TGCGCCAGCAGCCAAGATAGGGGGACACACAATGAGCAGTTCTTC. Encoded protein: CASSQDRGTHNEQFF. V and J are TRBV4-1 and TRBJ2-1, with a possible D match to TRBD1 (6 bases). With 0 bases removed from V and 5 bases from J, the gap between germline ends came to 11 bases. Germline V gene lookup returns CDR1 MGHRA and CDR2 YSYEKL. The CDR3 runs 15 residues.

This clonotype was seen only a few times. The chain couples TRBV20-1 to TRBJ1-2; 10 nucleotides match TRBD1. The germline V gene encodes CDR1 DFQATT and CDR2 SNEGSKA (reference sequence). The CDR3 contains 15 residues. The junction had 9 bases not matched to a gene; V was cut back by 2 bases and J by 6 bases. CDR3 residues: CSARRDRGQYHGYTF. CDR3 DNA: TGCAGTGCTAGACGTGACAGGGGGCAGTATCATGGCTACACCTTC.

This rearrangement joins TRBV29-1 to TRBJ2-7; either TRBD1 or TRBD2 may supply D (5 bases each). There are 13 residues in the CDR3. Germline CDR1 SQVTM, CDR2 ANQGSEA. Trimming removed 2 bases from V and 3 bases from J, with 11 bases in between. CDR3 coding DNA: TGCAGCGTTGAAAGCGAGGGGAACTACGAGCAGTACTTC. Its translation: CSVESEGNYEQYF.

The V and J genes are TRBV7-2 and TRBJ2-5, with 7 positions matching TRBD2. Trimming took 10 bases from V and 3 from J; bases not matched to a gene: 14. The CDR3 extends over 15 amino acids. From germline, CDR1 is SGHTA and CDR2 FQGNSA. In DNA, the CDR3 is TGTGCCATGGGGAGAAGGACTAGGGGAAAAGAGACCCAGTACTTC. Residues: CAMGRRTRGKETQYF.

This clonotype turned up a few times. The chain employs TRBV4-1 and TRBJ1-1, with a possible D match to TRBD1 (6 bases). V was pared by 5 bases and J by 4 bases, with 17 bases between. Germline V gene sequence: CDR1 MGHRA, CDR2 YSYEKL. The CDR3 totals 15 residues. The CDR3 spells CASSYLQGEGTEAFF. The DNA of the CDR3 is TGCGCCAGCAGCTACCTACAGGGCGAGGGCACTGAAGCTTTCTTT.